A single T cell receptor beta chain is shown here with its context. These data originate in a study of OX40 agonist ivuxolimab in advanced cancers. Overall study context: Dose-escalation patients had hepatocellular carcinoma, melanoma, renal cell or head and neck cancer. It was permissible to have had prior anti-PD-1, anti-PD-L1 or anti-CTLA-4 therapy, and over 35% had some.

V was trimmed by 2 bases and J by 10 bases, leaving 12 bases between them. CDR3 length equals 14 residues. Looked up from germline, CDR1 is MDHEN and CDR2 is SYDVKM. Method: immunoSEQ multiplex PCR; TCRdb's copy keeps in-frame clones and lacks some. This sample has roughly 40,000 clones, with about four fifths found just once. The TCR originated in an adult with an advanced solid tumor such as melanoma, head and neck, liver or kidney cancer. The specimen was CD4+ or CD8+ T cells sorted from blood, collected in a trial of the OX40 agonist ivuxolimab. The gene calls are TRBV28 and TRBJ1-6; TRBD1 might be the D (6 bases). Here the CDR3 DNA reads TGTGCCAGCAGTTTACCACAGGGAGGCTCACCCCTCCACTTT. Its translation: CASSLPQGGSPLHF.